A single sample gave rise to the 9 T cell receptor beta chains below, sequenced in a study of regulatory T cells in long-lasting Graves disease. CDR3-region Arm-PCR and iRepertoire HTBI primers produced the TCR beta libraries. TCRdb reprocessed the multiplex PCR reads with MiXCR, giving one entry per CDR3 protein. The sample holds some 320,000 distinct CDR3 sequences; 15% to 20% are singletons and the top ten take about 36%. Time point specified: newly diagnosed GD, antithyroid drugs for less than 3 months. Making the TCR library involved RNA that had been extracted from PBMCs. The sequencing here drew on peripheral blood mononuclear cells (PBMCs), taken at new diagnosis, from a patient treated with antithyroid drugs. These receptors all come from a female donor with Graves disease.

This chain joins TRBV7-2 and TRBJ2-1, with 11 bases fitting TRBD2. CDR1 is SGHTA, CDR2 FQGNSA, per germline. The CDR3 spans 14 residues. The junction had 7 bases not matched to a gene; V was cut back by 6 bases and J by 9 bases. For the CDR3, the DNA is TGTGCCAGCAGTCCACCGACTAGCGGGACTGAGCAGTTCTTC. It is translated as CASSPPTSGTEQFF.

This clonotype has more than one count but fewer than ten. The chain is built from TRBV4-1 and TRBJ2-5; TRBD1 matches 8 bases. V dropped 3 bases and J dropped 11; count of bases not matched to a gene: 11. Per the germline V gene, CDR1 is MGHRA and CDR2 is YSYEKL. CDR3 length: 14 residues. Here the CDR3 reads CASSHLAGGNEQYF. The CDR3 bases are TGCGCCAGCAGCCATCTTGCAGGGGGCAATGAGCAGTACTTC.

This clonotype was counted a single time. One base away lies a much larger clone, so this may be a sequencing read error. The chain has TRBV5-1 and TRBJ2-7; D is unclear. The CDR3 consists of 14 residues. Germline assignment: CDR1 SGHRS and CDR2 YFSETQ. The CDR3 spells CASSRPESSYELYF. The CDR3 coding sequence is TGCGCCAGCAGCCGACCCGAGAGCTCCTACGAGCTGTACTTC.

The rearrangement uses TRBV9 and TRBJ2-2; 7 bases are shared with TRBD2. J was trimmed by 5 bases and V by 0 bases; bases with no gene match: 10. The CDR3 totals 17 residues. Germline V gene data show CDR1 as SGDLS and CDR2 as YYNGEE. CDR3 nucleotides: TGTGCCAGCAGCGTAGATGGCGGGAGCGGTTTAACCGGGGAGCTGTTTTTT. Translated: CASSVDGGSGLTGELFF.

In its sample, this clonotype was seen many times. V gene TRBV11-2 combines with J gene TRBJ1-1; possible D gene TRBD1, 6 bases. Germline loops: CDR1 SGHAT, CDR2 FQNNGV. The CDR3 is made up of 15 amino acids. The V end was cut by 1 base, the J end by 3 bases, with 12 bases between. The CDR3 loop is CASSLVRGRDTEAFF. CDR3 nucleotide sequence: TGTGCCAGCAGCTTAGTCCGGGGGCGGGACACTGAAGCTTTCTTT.

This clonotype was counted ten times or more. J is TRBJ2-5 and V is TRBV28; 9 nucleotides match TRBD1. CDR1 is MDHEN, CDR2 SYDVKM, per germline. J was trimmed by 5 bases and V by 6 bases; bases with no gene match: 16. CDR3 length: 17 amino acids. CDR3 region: CASSGGPSQGARETQYF. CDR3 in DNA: TGTGCCAGCAGCGGGGGGCCCTCACAGGGGGCGCGTGAGACCCAGTACTTC.

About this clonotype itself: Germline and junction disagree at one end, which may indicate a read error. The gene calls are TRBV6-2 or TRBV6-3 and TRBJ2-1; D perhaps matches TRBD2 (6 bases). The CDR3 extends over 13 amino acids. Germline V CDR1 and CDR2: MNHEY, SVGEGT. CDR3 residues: CASRGSAYNGQFF. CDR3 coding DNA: TGTGCCAGTCGGGGGAGTGCCTACAATGGGCAGTTCTTC.

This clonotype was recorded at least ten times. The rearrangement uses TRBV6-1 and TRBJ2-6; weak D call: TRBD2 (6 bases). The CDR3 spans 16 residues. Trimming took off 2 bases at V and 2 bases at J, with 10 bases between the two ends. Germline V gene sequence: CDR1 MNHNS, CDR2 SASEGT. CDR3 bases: TGTGCCAGCAGTGAACCAGGAGGGGCTGGGGCCAACGTCCTGACTTTC. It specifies CASSEPGGAGANVLTF.

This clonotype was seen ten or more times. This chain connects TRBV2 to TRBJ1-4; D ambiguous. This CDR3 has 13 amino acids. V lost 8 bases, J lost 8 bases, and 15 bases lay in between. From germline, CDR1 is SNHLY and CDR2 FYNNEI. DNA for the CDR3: TGTGCCAGCTCCTGGACGATACTGGAAAAACTGTTTTTT. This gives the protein CASSWTILEKLFF. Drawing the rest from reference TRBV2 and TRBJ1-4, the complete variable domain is EPEVTQTPSHQVTQMGQEVILRCVPISNHLYFYWYRQILGQKVEFLVSFYNNEISEKSEIFDDQFSVERPDGSNFTLKIRSTKLEDSAMYFCASSWTILEKLFFGSGTQLSVL.